The 32 T cell receptor beta chains below all came from one sample that was sequenced in a study of T cell changes during pregnancy in multiple sclerosis. Measured with immunoSEQ multiplex PCR; TCRdb has only the in-frame clones, and not every one. The data show about 44,000 clones, around 96% seen once. This sample comprised peripheral blood, obtained in the second trimester of pregnancy. Receptor source: a female donor with multiple sclerosis, enrolled in a pregnancy study.

The chain recombines TRBV18 with TRBJ2-1; 14 bases are shared with TRBD2. J gave up 6 bases and V 3 bases, and 7 bases lay outside the gene matches. The germline V gene encodes CDR1 KGHSH and CDR2 LQKENI. The CDR3 extends over 17 amino acids. The CDR3 reads CASSPRTTSGRANEQFF. In DNA form, the CDR3 reads TGTGCCAGCTCACCCCGTACGACTAGCGGGAGGGCCAATGAGCAGTTCTTC. The entire variable domain, with the rest obtained from reference TRBV18 and TRBJ2-1, is as follows: NAGVMQNPRHLVRRRGQEARLRCSPMKGHSHVYWYRQLPEEGLKFMVYLQKENIIDESGMPKERFSAEFPKEGPSILRIQQVVRGDSAAYFCASSPRTTSGRANEQFFGPGTRLTVL.

This chain joins TRBV5-1 and TRBJ1-4, with D uncertain. CDR3 length: 12 amino acids. The V end was cut by 2 bases, the J end by 9 bases, with 8 bases between. Germline assignment: CDR1 SGHRS and CDR2 YFSETQ. The CDR3 loop is CASSFGDQKLFF. The CDR3 DNA reads TGCGCCAGCAGCTTCGGGGATCAAAAACTGTTTTTT.

The chain combines TRBV11-2 with TRBJ1-4; D ambiguous. The ends were cut back, 4 bases at V and 8 bases at J, with 17 bases in the middle. The CDR3 is made up of 15 amino acids. Per germline, CDR1 SGHAT and CDR2 FQNNGV. The CDR3: CASSSGGSSVEKLFF. The CDR3 nucleotides are TGTGCCAGCAGCTCTGGTGGTTCCTCGGTAGAAAAACTGTTTTTT.

The chain carries TRBV7-9 and TRBJ2-3; TRBD1 might be the D (6 bases). Germline CDR1 reads SEHNR; CDR2 reads FQNEAQ (reference sequence). The V gene lost 5 bases and the J gene lost 2 bases, with 11 bases spanning the gap. The CDR3 contains 14 residues. The CDR3 sequence is CASSPDRNTDTQYF. CDR3 sequence (DNA): TGTGCCAGCAGCCCTGACAGGAACACAGATACGCAGTATTTT.

This chain connects TRBV6-5 to TRBJ1-6; D gene uncertain. Trimming removed 0 bases at V and 8 bases at J, with 14 bases between. Germline-derived CDR1 and CDR2 are MNHEY and SVGAGI. CDR3 length: 16 amino acids. CDR3 sequence: CASSYSSQASYSPLHF. As DNA, the CDR3 is TGTGCCAGCAGTTACTCATCGCAGGCCTCGTATTCACCCCTCCACTTT.

This chain uses TRBV7-9 with TRBJ2-3, with 8 bases aligning to TRBD1. J gave up 0 bases and V 1 base, and 3 bases lay outside the gene matches. CDR1 is SEHNR, CDR2 FQNEAQ, per germline (reference sequence). The CDR3 length is 16 residues. The CDR3 DNA sequence: TGTGCCAGCAGCTTAGGGACAGGGCTTAGCACAGATACGCAGTATTTT. Translating it yields CASSLGTGLSTDTQYF.

J is TRBJ1-4 and V is TRBV7-9, with 7 bases lining up with TRBD1. Germline trimming cut 6 bases from V and 0 bases from J; bases unmatched to any gene: 13. The CDR3 is made up of 18 amino acids. The germline CDR1 and CDR2 sequences are SEHNR and FQNEAQ (reference sequence). This chain's CDR3 is CASRHWTGVAPTNEKLFF. The DNA of the CDR3 is TGTGCCAGCAGGCACTGGACAGGAGTCGCCCCAACTAATGAAAAACTGTTTTTT.

This clone was counted once. The chain carries TRBV9 and TRBJ1-1; D remains unclear. V was pared by 0 bases and J by 5 bases, with 11 bases between. Germline V lookup: CDR1 SGDLS, CDR2 YYNGEE. The CDR3 consists of 14 residues. In DNA, the CDR3 is TGTGCCAGCAGCGTAGGAGGTGTTGGGACTGAAGCTTTCTTT. Protein product: CASSVGGVGTEAFF.

CDR3 amino acids: CASSFSWTGQRETQYF. CDR3 nucleotides: TGTGCCAGCAGTTTTTCTTGGACAGGCCAGCGAGAGACCCAGTACTTC. The chain is built from TRBV6-6 and TRBJ2-5; 7 bases fit TRBD1. The ends lost 4 bases at V and 4 bases at J; junction bases unmatched: 12. Germline-derived CDR1 and CDR2 are MNHNY and SVGAGI (reference sequence). CDR3 length: 16 amino acids.

The chain couples TRBV5-1 to TRBJ2-1, with 11 bases matching TRBD2. V was clipped by 5 bases and J by 9 bases; unmatched bases: 13. CDR1 SGHRS and CDR2 YFSETQ come from the germline V gene. The CDR3 spans 16 residues. The CDR3 nucleotides read TGCGCCAGCAGACAGGCTACTAGCGGGAGAAGGAGTGAGCAGTTCTTC. It is translated as CASRQATSGRRSEQFF.

This chain links TRBV19 with TRBJ1-2; TRBD1 agrees at 10 bases. Germline values: CDR1 LNHDA, CDR2 SQIVND (reference sequence). The CDR3 consists of 15 residues. Trimming at V came to 4 bases and at J to 4 bases, leaving 6 bases not matched to a gene. CDR3 coding DNA: TGTGCCAGTAGTACCAGGACAGGGGGACGCTATGGCTACACCTTC. This encodes CASSTRTGGRYGYTF.

V and J are TRBV2 and TRBJ2-1; the match to TRBD2 covers 14 bases. The CDR3 length is 16 residues. The germline V gene has CDR1 SNHLY and CDR2 FYNNEI. The V and J ends lost 6 bases and 7 bases, in that order; junction bases with no gene match: 8. CDR3 in DNA: TGTGCCAGCAGCCTAGACGGGACTAGCGGGAGTAATGAGCAGTTCTTC. This translates into CASSLDGTSGSNEQFF.

The chain is built from TRBV6-6 and TRBJ1-2; D may be TRBD1 (6 bases). CDR1 MNHNY and CDR2 SVGAGI come from the germline V gene (reference sequence). V lost 5 bases to trimming and J lost 5 bases, with 15 bases between them. The CDR3 spans 14 residues. CDR3 bases: TGTGCCAGCAGTGTAGGACAGCTACCATATGGCTACACCTTC. Translated, it gives CASSVGQLPYGYTF.

This chain uses TRBV18 with TRBJ2-1; D call uncertain. Deletions cut 3 bases from V and 0 bases from J, with 9 bases between. The germline V gene encodes CDR1 KGHSH and CDR2 LQKENI. The CDR3 contains 15 residues. CDR3 in DNA: TGTGCCAGCTCACCTCTCCTGAGCTCCTACAATGAGCAGTTCTTC. Its translation: CASSPLLSSYNEQFF. The whole variable domain, filled in from reference TRBV18 and TRBJ2-1, reads NAGVMQNPRHLVRRRGQEARLRCSPMKGHSHVYWYRQLPEEGLKFMVYLQKENIIDESGMPKERFSAEFPKEGPSILRIQQVVRGDSAAYFCASSPLLSSYNEQFFGPGTRLTVL.

Worth noting for this clone: The junction shows a germline mismatch at one end, possibly a read error. The gene calls are TRBV6-5 and TRBJ2-7; the match to TRBD2 covers 13 bases. There are 14 residues in the CDR3. Germline V gene data show CDR1 as MNHEY and CDR2 as SVGAGI. CDR3 DNA: TGTACCAGCAGTCGGACTAGCGGGGGCTACGAGCAGTACTTC. Translated, it gives CTSSRTSGGYEQYF.

The V gene is TRBV7-3, the J gene TRBJ2-7; 14 bases line up with TRBD2. The CDR3 runs 16 residues. J gave up 4 bases and V 4 bases, and 6 bases lay outside the gene matches. Looked up from germline, CDR1 is SGHTA and CDR2 is FQGTGA. CDR3: CASSSPTSGRAYEQYF. CDR3 coding DNA: TGTGCCAGCAGCTCACCGACTAGCGGGAGGGCGTACGAGCAGTACTTC.

The chain is built from TRBV5-1 and TRBJ2-7; D may be TRBD1 (5 bases). The germline CDR1 and CDR2 sequences are SGHRS and YFSETQ. Trimming took 4 bases from V and 7 from J, leaving 18 bases between them. The CDR3 is 14 amino acids. CDR3 protein: CASSGAGILQEQYF. The CDR3 DNA sequence: TGCGCCAGCAGCGGGGCAGGAATCCTTCAGGAGCAGTACTTC. Full variable domain (rest looked up from reference TRBV5-1 and TRBJ2-7): KAGVTQTPRYLIKTRGQQVTLSCSPISGHRSVSWYQQTPGQGLQFLFEYFSETQRNKGNFPGRFSGRQFSNSRSEMNVSTLELGDSALYLCASSGAGILQEQYFGPGTRLTVT.

This clone was seen just once. The chain has TRBV18 and TRBJ1-3, with 9 bases matching TRBD1. This CDR3 region has 17 residues. Germline V gene lookup returns CDR1 KGHSH and CDR2 LQKENI. V dropped 6 bases and J dropped 4; count of bases not matched to a gene: 13. CDR3 nucleotide sequence: TGTGCCAGCTCCGCCCTGGGACAGGGCCCGCCCGGAAACACCATATATTTT. This codes for CASSALGQGPPGNTIYF.

The chain carries TRBV25-1 and TRBJ1-1, with a weak D call TRBD1 (6 bases). This CDR3 is 13 amino acids long. Germline V lookup: CDR1 MGHDK, CDR2 SYGVNS. V was clipped by 4 bases and J by 5 bases, with 11 bases between them. The CDR3 loop is CASSGRDKTEAFF. DNA of the CDR3: TGTGCCAGCAGTGGCCGGGACAAAACTGAAGCTTTCTTT.

This clone appeared a single time. The CDR3 ends on some other residue instead of the conserved phenylalanine or tryptophan, so this is likely a read error. Because the CDR3's place on the DNA is in doubt, the DNA is left out and the CDR3 is given as listed by TCRdb. The chain has TRBV5-1 and TRBJ2-6; the table's D call TRBD2 went unverified against the DNA. Inclusive of both ends, the CDR3 amounts to 12 amino acids. Germline-derived CDR1 and CDR2 are SGHRS and YFSETQ. This CDR3 reads CASSTTSYKRLS.

CDR3 protein: CATSRPEGGARGDEQFF. The CDR3 DNA follows: TGTGCCACCAGCAGACCCGAGGGGGGGGCCAGGGGTGATGAGCAGTTCTTC. The chain has TRBV15 and TRBJ2-1; tentative D call: TRBD2 (7 bases). CDR1 and CDR2 from the germline V gene are LNHNV and YYDKDF (reference sequence). The CDR3 runs to 17 residues. V was pared by 2 bases and J by 8 bases, with 22 bases between.

In its sample, this clone ranks as medium-sized. The CDR3 region has the DNA TGTGCCAGCAGCCAAGGACAGGGTGTCGGCTACACCTTC. Translated, it gives CASSQGQGVGYTF. This sequence joins TRBV7-3 and TRBJ1-2; 8 nucleotides line up with TRBD1. This CDR3 spans 13 amino acids. Germline V gives CDR1 SGHTA, CDR2 FQGTGA. J gave up 8 bases and V 5 bases, and 7 bases lay outside the gene matches.

The genes are TRBV5-1 and TRBJ2-1; 7 bases fit TRBD2. Trimming removed 1 base from V and 9 bases from J; junction bases left unmatched: 7. This CDR3 is 14 amino acids long. Looked up from germline, CDR1 is SGHRS and CDR2 is YFSETQ. CDR3 bases: TGCGCCAGCAGCTTGTCTGGCGGGGGAACTGAGCAGTTCTTC. It codes for CASSLSGGGTEQFF.

The chain recombines TRBV28 with TRBJ2-1, with D unresolved. The CDR3 contains 12 residues. V was trimmed by 6 bases and J by 4 bases, leaving 7 bases between them. The germline CDR1 and CDR2 sequences are MDHEN and SYDVKM. The CDR3, as DNA: TGTGCCAGCAGGCTCACTTACAATGAGCAGTTCTTC. As protein: CASRLTYNEQFF.

J is TRBJ2-1 and V is TRBV7-3; 12 bases fit TRBD2. The germline gives CDR1 SGHTA, CDR2 FQGTGA. The CDR3 contains 15 residues. V shed 3 bases, J shed 4 bases, and the junction held 1 base outside the gene matches. The CDR3 is CASSFGLAGYNEQFF. In nucleotides, the CDR3 is TGTGCCAGCAGCTTTGGACTAGCGGGGTACAATGAGCAGTTCTTC. Variable domain in full (rest from reference TRBV7-3 and TRBJ2-1): GAGVSQTPSNKVTEKGKYVELRCDPISGHTALYWYRQSLGQGPEFLIYFQGTGAADDSGLPNDRFFAVRPEGSVSTLKIQRTERGDSAVYLCASSFGLAGYNEQFFGPGTRLTVL.

The V gene is TRBV11-2, the J gene TRBJ2-7, with D perhaps TRBD1 (5 bases). The CDR3 is 14 amino acids. Germline V lookup: CDR1 SGHAT, CDR2 FQNNGV. Deletions cut 0 bases from V and 6 bases from J, with 12 bases between. The CDR3 protein is CASSLDRVVGEQYF. For the CDR3, the DNA is TGTGCCAGCAGCTTAGACAGGGTGGTGGGCGAGCAGTACTTC.

The chain carries TRBV18 and TRBJ2-2; a possible D gene is TRBD2 (5 bases). Trimming left V 5 bases short and J 2 bases short, with 9 bases between. This CDR3 region has 14 residues. Germline CDR1 is KGHSH and CDR2 is LQKENI. CDR3 protein: CASSSGLNTGELFF. DNA of the CDR3: TGTGCCAGCTCATCCGGACTTAACACCGGGGAGCTGTTTTTT.

This CDR3 is CSAATNTEAFF. For the CDR3, the DNA is TGCAGTGCGGCAACAAACACTGAAGCTTTCTTT. V is TRBV29-1 and J is TRBJ1-1, with D uncertain. Germline V CDR1 and CDR2: SQVTM, ANQGSEA. The CDR3 runs to 11 residues. Looking up the rest from reference TRBV29-1 and TRBJ1-1 gives the full variable domain: SAVISQKPSRDICQRGTSLTIQCQVDSQVTMMFWYRQQPGQSLTLIATANQGSEATYESGFVIDKFPISRPNLTFSTLTVSNMSPEDSSIYLCSAATNTEAFFGQGTRLTVV.

This clone was observed a single time. CDR3 amino acids: CASSLEQGGGYGYTF. As DNA, the CDR3 is TGCGCCAGCAGCTTGGAACAGGGGGGGGGCTATGGCTACACCTTC. V usage is TRBV5-1 and J usage is TRBJ1-2, with 8 bases matching TRBD1. Germline CDR1 SGHRS, CDR2 YFSETQ. This CDR3 region has 15 residues. V lost 0 bases and J lost 4; bases outside the gene matches: 5.

This chain uses TRBV5-4 with TRBJ1-1; 10 positions match TRBD1. The CDR3 is made up of 14 amino acids. The V segment lost 3 bases and the J segment 5 bases; nucleotides outside the gene matches: 4. Germline V gene lookup returns CDR1 SGHNT and CDR2 YYREEE (reference sequence). CDR3 region: CASSSPGQGTEAFF. The CDR3 DNA sequence: TGTGCCAGCAGCTCACCGGGACAGGGGACTGAAGCTTTCTTT. Based on the CDR3 plus reference TRBV5-4 and TRBJ1-1, the full variable domain is ETGVTQSPTHLIKTRGQQVTLRCSSQSGHNTVSWYQQALGQGPQFIFQYYREEENGRGNFPPRFSGLQFPNYSSELNVNALELDDSALYLCASSSPGQGTEAFFGQGTRLTVV.

The chain employs TRBV11-2 and TRBJ2-7; 7 positions match TRBD2. V dropped 5 bases and J dropped 6; count of bases not matched to a gene: 16. Germline V gives CDR1 SGHAT, CDR2 FQNNGV. The CDR3 sequence is 16 residues long. The CDR3 sequence: CASSKLAGRPGGEQYF. In DNA form, the CDR3 reads TGTGCCAGCAGCAAACTGGCGGGCCGACCGGGAGGCGAGCAGTACTTC.

The chain joins TRBV9 to TRBJ1-5; the D gene is possibly TRBD1 (5 bases). Germline lookup yields CDR1 SGDLS and CDR2 YYNGEE. The V and J ends lost 0 bases and 3 bases respectively, with 10 bases between them. The CDR3 consists of 15 residues. CDR3 coding DNA: TGTGCCAGCAGCGTAGGGGAGGGGAACAATCAGCCCCAGCATTTT. It translates to CASSVGEGNNQPQHF.